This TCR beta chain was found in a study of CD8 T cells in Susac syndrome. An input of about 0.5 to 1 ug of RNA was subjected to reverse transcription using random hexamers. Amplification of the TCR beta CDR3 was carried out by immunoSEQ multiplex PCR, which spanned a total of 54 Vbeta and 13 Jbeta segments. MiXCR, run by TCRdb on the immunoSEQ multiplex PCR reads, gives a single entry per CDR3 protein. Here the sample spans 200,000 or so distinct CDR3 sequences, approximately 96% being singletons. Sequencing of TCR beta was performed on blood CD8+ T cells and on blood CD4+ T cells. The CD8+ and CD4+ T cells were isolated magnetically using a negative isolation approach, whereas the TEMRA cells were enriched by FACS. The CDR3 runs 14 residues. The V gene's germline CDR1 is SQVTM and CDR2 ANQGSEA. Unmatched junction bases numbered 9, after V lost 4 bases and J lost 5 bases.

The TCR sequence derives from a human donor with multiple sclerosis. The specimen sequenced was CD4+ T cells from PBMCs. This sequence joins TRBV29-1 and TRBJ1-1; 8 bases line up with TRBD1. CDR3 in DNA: TGCAGCGTTGCGGGGGACAGGAGATTAACTGAAGCTTTCTTT. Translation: CSVAGDRRLTEAFF.